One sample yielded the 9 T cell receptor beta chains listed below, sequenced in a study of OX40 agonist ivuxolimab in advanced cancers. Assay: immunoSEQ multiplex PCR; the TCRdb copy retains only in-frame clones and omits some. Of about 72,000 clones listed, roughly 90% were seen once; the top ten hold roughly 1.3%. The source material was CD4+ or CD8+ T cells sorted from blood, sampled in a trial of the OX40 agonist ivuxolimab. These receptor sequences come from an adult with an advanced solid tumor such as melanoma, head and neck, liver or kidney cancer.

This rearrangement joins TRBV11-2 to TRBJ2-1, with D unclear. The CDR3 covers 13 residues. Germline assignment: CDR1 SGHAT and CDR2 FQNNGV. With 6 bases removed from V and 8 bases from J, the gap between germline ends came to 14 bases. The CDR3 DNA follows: TGTGCCAGCAGTATGGTTAGTTTGCATGAGCAGTTCTTC. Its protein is CASSMVSLHEQFF.

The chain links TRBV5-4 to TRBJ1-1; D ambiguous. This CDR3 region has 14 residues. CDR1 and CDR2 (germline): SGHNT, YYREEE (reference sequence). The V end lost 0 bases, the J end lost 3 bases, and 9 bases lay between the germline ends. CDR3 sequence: CASSLDLGDTEAFF. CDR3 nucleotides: TGTGCCAGCAGCTTGGATTTGGGAGACACTGAAGCTTTCTTT.

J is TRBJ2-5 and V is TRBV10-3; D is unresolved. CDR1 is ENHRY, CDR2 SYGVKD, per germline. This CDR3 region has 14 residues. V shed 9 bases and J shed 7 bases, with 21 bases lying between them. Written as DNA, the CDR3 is TGTGCCATAGCACCCCAGGTGAACGACCCGACCCAGTACTTC. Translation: CAIAPQVNDPTQYF.

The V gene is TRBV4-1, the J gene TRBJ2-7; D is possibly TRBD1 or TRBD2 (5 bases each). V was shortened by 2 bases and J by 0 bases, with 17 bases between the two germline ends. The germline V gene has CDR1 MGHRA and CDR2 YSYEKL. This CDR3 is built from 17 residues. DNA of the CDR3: TGCGCCAGCAGCCAACGGACGACAGACTATCTCTCCTACGAGCAGTACTTC. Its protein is CASSQRTTDYLSYEQYF.

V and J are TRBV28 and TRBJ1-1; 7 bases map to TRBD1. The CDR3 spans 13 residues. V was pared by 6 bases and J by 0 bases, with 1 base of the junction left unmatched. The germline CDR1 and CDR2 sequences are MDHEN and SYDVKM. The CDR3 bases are TGTGCCAGCAGGGGGACAGTGAACACTGAAGCTTTCTTT. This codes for CASRGTVNTEAFF.

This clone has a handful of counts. CDR3: CASRGQGVETQYF. The CDR3 DNA is TGTGCCAGCAGGGGACAGGGGGTAGAGACCCAGTACTTC. This chain links TRBV2 with TRBJ2-5; TRBD1 agrees at 11 bases. After removal of 6 bases from V and 4 bases from J, the junction contained 1 base not matched to a gene. The CDR3 has 13 amino acids. The germline V gene encodes CDR1 SNHLY and CDR2 FYNNEI. Full variable domain (rest looked up from reference TRBV2 and TRBJ2-5): EPEVTQTPSHQVTQMGQEVILRCVPISNHLYFYWYRQILGQKVEFLVSFYNNEISEKSEIFDDQFSVERPDGSNFTLKIRSTKLEDSAMYFCASRGQGVETQYFGPGTRLLVL.

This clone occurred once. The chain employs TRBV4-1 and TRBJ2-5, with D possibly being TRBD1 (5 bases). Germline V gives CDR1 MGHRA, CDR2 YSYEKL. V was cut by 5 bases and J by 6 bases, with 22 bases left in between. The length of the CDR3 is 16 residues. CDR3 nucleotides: TGCGCCAGCAGCGGTCGTGGGTCAGGGCGTCCGCAGACCCAGTACTTC. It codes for CASSGRGSGRPQTQYF.

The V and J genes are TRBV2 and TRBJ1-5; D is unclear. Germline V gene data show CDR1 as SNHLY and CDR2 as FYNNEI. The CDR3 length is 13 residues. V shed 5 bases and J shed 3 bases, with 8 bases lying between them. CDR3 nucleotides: TGTGCCAGCAGTAAAAGGCTCAATCAGCCCCAGCATTTT. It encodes CASSKRLNQPQHF.

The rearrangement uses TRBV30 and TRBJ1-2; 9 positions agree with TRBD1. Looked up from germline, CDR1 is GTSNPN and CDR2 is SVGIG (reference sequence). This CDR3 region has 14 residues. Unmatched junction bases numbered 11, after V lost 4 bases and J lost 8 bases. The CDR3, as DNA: TGTGCCTGGATTTTACAGGGGGCGGGAGGGGGCTACACCTTC. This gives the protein CAWILQGAGGGYTF.